Only one count was recorded for the clone carrying this T cell receptor (beta chain). Mismatch with germline at one junction end may stem from a read error. The sample is drawn from a study of Graves' ophthalmopathy and Graves' hyperthyroidism. The CDR3 contains 12 residues. Using RNA transcripts, the TCR beta CDR3 regions were amplified. The first-round RT-PCR employed HTBI primers together with the Qiagen OneStep RT-PCR kit. A multiplex PCR was then performed as the second round. A single record per CDR3 protein comes from TCRdb applying MiXCR to the multiplex PCR reads. The sample lists 900,000 to 1,200,000 distinct CDR3 sequences; about two fifths were seen once. Newly diagnosed, the hyperthyroidism patients had under 2 months' duration and were aged 18 to 65. In this cohort, patients with other autoimmune diseases, uncontrolled infections, pregnancy or lactation were excluded.

The source is an adult man with Graves' hyperthyroidism. Sample: peripheral blood or thyroid tissue (not recorded which). V and J are TRBV12-3 or TRBV12-4 and TRBJ2-7; maybe TRBD2 (5 bases). The CDR3 loop is CASRRPLGELYF. As DNA, the CDR3 is TGTGCCAGCAGGCGGCCACTCGGGGAGCTGTACTTC.